This is a list of T cell receptor beta chains from one sample in a study of blood T cell repertoires in COVID-19. Here immunoSEQ multiplex PCR was the method, and the copy in TCRdb shows in-frame clones only, minus some. The sample has 280,000 or so clones; 85% are singletons. The sample was peripheral blood. These receptors all stem from a human donor in a cohort sampled during active COVID-19. Each CDR3 is given with its conserved first and last residue. A D gene is named only where the DNA matches it firmly. Size is omitted from some rows. Given values are once, few, many or a class for expanded clones.

size: .
D: TRBD2
J: TRBJ2-2
V: TRBV2
DNA: TGTGCCAGCAGTCGACTAGCGGGAGACACCGGGGAGCTGTTTTTT
CDR3: CASSRLAGDTGELFF

size: .
D: .
J: TRBJ2-7
V: TRBV28
DNA: TGTGCCAGCAGTTTGGTTGCCGGTACCTACGAGCAGTACTTC
CDR3: CASSLVAGTYEQYF

size: .
D: TRBD2
J: TRBJ2-7
V: TRBV3-1/TRBV3-2
DNA: TGTGCCAGCAGCCGACTAGCGGGAGATGCCGAGCAGTACTTC
CDR3: CASSRLAGDAEQYF

size: .
D: .
J: TRBJ2-6
V: TRBV27
DNA: TGTGCCAGCAGTTATCGGTACTCTGGGGCCAACGTCCTGACTTTC
CDR3: CASSYRYSGANVLTF

size: .
D: .
J: TRBJ2-1
V: TRBV28
DNA: TGTGCCAGCAGTTTCGGCGGGTTAAACAATGAGCAGTTCTTC
CDR3: CASSFGGLNNEQFF

size: .
D: TRBD1
J: TRBJ1-2
V: TRBV5-1
DNA: TGCGCCAGCACCTCCGCAGGGACAGGGAGTGTCTACACCTTC
CDR3: CASTSAGTGSVYTF

size: .
D: .
J: TRBJ2-1
V: TRBV11-2
DNA: TGTGCCAGCAGCTTATTCAAGCGGGCCCAAACCTACAATGAGCAGTTCTTC
CDR3: CASSLFKRAQTYNEQFF

size: .
D: .
J: TRBJ2-7
V: TRBV7-9
DNA: TGTGCCAGCAGCTCCAGTGGCAGGGCTCGCCACGAGCAGTACTTC
CDR3: CASSSSGRARHEQYF

size: .
D: .
J: TRBJ2-6
V: TRBV19
DNA: TGTGCCAGTAGTATAATCAGTGCTGGGGCCAACGTCCTGACTTTC
CDR3: CASSIISAGANVLTF

size: .
D: TRBD2
J: TRBJ2-7
V: TRBV18
DNA: TGTGCCAGCTCACCACGTCGGGGGAGGGCCAGCGAGCAGTACTTC
CDR3: CASSPRRGRASEQYF

size: few
D: .
J: TRBJ2-1
V: TRBV5-8
DNA: TGTGCCAGCAGCCTTAGACTATGGAGGAGGAATGAGCAGTTCTTC
CDR3: CASSLRLWRRNEQFF

size: .
D: .
J: TRBJ1-1
V: TRBV6-1
DNA: TGTGCCAGCAGTGAGCGTCCGGACGCCGCTCGAGGGACTTTCTTT
CDR3: CASSERPDAARGTFF

size: .
D: TRBD1
J: TRBJ2-1
V: TRBV7-2
DNA: TGTGCCAGCACAGGGGGTCAATCCTACAATGAGCAGTTCTTC
CDR3: CASTGGQSYNEQFF

size: .
D: .
J: TRBJ1-1
V: TRBV19
DNA: TGTGCCAGTAGTATTACGCGGGCGGCTTCTGAAGCTTTCTTT
CDR3: CASSITRAASEAFF

size: .
D: TRBD1
J: TRBJ2-7
V: TRBV28
DNA: TGTGCCACCAGCTCTGGGACAGTCTACGAGCAGTACTTC
CDR3: CATSSGTVYEQYF

size: .
D: .
J: TRBJ2-3
V: TRBV15
DNA: TGTGCCACCAGCGGCCGTCGCACAGATACGCAGTATTTT
CDR3: CATSGRRTDTQYF

size: .
D: .
J: TRBJ1-2
V: TRBV9
DNA: TGTGCCAGCAGCACTACTCCGAAATCTAACTATGGCTACACCTTC
CDR3: CASSTTPKSNYGYTF

size: .
D: TRBD1
J: TRBJ1-5
V: TRBV15
DNA: TGTGCCACCAGCAAAAAGGGACAGGGGGTTCAGCCCCAGCATTTT
CDR3: CATSKKGQGVQPQHF

size: .
D: .
J: TRBJ2-1
V: TRBV30
DNA: TGTGCCTGGAGTGAAGTGAGACAGTTCTCCTACAATGAGCAGTTCTTC
CDR3: CAWSEVRQFSYNEQFF